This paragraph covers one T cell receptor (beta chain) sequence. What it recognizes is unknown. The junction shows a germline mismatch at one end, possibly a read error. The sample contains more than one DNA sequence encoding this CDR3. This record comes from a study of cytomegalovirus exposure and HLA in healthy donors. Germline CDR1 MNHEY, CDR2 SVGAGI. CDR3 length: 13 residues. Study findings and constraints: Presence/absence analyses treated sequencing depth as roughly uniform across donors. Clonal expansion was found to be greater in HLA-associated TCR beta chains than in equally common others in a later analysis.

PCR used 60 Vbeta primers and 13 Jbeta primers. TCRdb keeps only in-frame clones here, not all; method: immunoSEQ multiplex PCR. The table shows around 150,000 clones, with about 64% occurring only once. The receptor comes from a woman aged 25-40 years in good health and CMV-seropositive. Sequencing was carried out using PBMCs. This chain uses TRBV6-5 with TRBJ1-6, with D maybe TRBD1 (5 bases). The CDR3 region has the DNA TGTGCCAGCAGGGGACTTTATAATTCCCCCCTCCACTTT. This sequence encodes CASRGLYNSPLHF.